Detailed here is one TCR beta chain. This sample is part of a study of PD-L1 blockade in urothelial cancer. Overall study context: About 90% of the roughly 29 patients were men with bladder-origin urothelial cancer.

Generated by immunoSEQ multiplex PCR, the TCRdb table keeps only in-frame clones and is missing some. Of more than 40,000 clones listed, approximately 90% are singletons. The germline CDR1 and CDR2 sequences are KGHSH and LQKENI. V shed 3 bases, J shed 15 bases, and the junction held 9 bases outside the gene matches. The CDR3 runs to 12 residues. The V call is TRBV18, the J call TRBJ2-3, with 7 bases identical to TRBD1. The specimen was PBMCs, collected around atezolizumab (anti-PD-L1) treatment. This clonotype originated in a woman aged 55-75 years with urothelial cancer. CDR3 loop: CASSPKGQFSYF. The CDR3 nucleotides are TGTGCCAGCTCACCTAAGGGACAGTTTAGTTATTTT. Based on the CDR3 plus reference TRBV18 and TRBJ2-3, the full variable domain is NAGVMQNPRHLVRRRGQEARLRCSPMKGHSHVYWYRQLPEEGLKFMVYLQKENIIDESGMPKERFSAEFPKEGPSILRIQQVVRGDSAAYFCASSPKGQFSYFGPGTRLTVL.